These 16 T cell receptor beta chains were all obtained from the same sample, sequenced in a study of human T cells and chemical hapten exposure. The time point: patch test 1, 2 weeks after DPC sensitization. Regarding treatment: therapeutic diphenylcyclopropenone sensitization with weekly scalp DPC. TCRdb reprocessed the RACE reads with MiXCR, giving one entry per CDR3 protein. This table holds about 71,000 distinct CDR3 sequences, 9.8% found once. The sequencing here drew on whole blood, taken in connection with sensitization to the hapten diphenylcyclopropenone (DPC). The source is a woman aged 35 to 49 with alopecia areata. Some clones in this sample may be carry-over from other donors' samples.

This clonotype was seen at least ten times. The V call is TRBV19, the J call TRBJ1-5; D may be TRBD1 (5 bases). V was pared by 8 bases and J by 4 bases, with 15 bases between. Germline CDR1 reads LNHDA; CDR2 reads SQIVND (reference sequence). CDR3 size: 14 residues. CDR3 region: CASATATVNQPQHF. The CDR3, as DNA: TGTGCCAGTGCGACAGCCACCGTGAATCAGCCCCAGCATTTT.

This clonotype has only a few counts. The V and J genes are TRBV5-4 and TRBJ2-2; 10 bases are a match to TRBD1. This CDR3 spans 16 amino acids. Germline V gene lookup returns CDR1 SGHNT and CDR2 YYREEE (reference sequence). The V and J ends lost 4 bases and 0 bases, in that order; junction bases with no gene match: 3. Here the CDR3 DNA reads TGTGCCAGCAGCACCGGGACAGGGGCGAACACCGGGGAGCTGTTTTTT. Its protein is CASSTGTGANTGELFF.

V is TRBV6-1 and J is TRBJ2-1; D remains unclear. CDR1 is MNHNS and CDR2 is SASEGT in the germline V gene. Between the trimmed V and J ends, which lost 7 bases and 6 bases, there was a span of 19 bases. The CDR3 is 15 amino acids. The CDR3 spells CASTPSRSLVNEQFF. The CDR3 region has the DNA TGTGCCAGCACTCCATCGCGAAGCTTAGTCAATGAGCAGTTCTTC.

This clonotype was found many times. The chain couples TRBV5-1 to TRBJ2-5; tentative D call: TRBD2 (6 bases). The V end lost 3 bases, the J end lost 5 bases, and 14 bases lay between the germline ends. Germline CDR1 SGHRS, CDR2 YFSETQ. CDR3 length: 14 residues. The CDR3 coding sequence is TGCGCCAGCAGCTCCCGGCGAGGAGGGGAGACCCAGTACTTC. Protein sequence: CASSSRRGGETQYF.

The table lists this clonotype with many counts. In DNA, the CDR3 is TGTGCCAGCAGCTTAGACCCCCCTTCGCCCGGCTACACCTTC. This translates into CASSLDPPSPGYTF. The chain is built from TRBV7-2 and TRBJ1-2; no clear D gene. Trimming removed 1 base from V and 8 bases from J, with 14 bases in between. The CDR3 length is 14 residues. Per germline, CDR1 SGHTA and CDR2 FQGNSA.

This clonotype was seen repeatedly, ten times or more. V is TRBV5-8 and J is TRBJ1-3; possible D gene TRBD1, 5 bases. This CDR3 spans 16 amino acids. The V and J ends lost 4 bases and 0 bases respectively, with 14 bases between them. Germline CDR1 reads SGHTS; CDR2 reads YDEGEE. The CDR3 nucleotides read TGTGCCAGCAGCCGTTGGGGCAGACTCTCTGGAAACACCATATATTTT. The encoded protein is CASSRWGRLSGNTIYF.

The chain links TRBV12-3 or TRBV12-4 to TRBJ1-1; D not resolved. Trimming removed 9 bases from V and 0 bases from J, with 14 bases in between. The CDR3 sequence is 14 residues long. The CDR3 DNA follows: TGTGCCAGTATGAAAGTTATAATGAACACTGAAGCTTTCTTT. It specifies CASMKVIMNTEAFF.

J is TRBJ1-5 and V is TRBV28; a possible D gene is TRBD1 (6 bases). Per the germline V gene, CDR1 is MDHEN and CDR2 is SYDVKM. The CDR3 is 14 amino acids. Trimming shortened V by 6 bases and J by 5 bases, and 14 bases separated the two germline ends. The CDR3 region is CASSPTGSYQPQHF. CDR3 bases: TGTGCCAGCAGCCCCACAGGGTCGTATCAGCCCCAGCATTTT.

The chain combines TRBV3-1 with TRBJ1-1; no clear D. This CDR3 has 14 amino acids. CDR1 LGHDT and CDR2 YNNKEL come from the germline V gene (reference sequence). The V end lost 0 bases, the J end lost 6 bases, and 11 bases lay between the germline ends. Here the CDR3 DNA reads TGTGCCAGCAGCCAAGAAATAGGGAAGGCTGAAGCTTTCTTT. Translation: CASSQEIGKAEAFF.

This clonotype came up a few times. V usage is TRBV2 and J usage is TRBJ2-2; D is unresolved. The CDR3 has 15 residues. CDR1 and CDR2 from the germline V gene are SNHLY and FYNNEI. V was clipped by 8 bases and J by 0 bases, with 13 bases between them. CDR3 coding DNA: TGTGCCAGCTCATCCGCGCGTACGAACACCGGGGAGCTGTTTTTT. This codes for CASSSARTNTGELFF.

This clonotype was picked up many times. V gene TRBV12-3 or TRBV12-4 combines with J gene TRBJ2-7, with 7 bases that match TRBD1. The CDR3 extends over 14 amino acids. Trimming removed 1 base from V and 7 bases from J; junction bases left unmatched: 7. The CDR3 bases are TGTGCCAGCAGTTTAGGGCAGGGGGATATGGAGCAGTACTTC. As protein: CASSLGQGDMEQYF.

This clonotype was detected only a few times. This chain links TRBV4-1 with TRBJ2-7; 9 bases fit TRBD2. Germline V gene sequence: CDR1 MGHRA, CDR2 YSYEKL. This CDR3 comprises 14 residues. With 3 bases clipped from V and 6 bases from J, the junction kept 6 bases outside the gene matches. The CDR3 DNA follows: TGCGCCAGCAGCCACGGGGGACTAGCCGCCGAGCAGTACTTC. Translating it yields CASSHGGLAAEQYF.

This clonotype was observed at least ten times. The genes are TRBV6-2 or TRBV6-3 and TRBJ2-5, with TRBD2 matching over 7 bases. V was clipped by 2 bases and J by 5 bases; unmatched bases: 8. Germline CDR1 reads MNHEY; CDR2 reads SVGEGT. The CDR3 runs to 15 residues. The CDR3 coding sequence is TGTGCCAGCAGTTACACTGGGATAGCGGGTGAGACCCAGTACTTC. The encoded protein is CASSYTGIAGETQYF.

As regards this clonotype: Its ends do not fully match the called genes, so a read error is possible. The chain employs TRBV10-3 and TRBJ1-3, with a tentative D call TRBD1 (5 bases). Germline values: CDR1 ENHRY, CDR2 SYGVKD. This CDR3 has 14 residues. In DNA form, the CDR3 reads TGTGCCACCACTGGGACCACCTCTGGAACCACCATATATTTT. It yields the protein CATTGTTSGTTIYF.

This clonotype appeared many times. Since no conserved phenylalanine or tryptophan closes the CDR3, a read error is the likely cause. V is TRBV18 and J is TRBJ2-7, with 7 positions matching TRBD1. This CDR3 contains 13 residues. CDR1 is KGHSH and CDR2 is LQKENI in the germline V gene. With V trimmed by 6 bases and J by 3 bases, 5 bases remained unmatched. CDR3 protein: CASSWGQSYEQYS. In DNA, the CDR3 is TGTGCCAGCTCGTGGGGACAGAGCTACGAGCAGTACTCC.

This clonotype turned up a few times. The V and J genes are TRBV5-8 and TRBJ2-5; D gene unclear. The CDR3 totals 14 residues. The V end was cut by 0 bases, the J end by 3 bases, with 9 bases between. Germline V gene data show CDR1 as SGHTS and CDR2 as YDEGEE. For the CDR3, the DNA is TGTGCCAGCAGCTTGGGGATGGCAGAAGAGACCCAGTACTTC. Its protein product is CASSLGMAEETQYF.